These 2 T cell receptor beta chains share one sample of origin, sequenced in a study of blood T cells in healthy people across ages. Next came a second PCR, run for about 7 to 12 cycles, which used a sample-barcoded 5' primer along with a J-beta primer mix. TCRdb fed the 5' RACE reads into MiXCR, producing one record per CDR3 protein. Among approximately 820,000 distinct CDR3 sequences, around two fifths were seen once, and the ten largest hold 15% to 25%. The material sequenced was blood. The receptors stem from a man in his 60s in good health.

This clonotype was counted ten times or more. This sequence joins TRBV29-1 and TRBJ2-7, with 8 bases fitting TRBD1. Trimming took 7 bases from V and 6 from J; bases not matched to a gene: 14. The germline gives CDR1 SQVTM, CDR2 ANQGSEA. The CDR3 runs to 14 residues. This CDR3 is CSAVRQDRGGEQYF. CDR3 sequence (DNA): TGCAGCGCTGTGCGCCAAGACAGGGGTGGCGAGCAGTACTTC.

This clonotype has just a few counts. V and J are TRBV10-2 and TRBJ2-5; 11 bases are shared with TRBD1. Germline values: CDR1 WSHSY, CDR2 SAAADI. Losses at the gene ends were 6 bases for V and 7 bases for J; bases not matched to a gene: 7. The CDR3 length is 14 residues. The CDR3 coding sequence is TGCGCCAGCAGGTTGGACAGGGGGCCGGCGACCCAGTACTTC. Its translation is CASRLDRGPATQYF.